Presented here are 26 T cell receptor beta chains from one specimen sequenced in a study of cytotoxic CD8 clonotypes in ibrutinib-treated CLL (dated by TCRdb to about 2021). In light of the paper, this sample's time point label describes: approximately 25 months on ibrutinib. Library preparation employed the immunoSEQ multiplex PCR assay. TCRdb provides this immuneACCESS table in a form limited to in-frame rearrangements. Some clones are lacking; in checked studies, under half of them reflect an unresolved V gene, and why the rest are absent is not known. For this sample the table gives roughly 250,000 clones, of which 70% were detected only once. In total, the top ten clones hold just over 15% of the sample. Here the sequenced sample was PBMCs, taken after 24 months of ibrutinib treatment. These receptors came from a human donor with chronic lymphocytic leukemia.

The rearrangement joins TRBV6-5 to TRBJ2-7; a possible D gene is TRBD1 (6 bases). Per the germline V gene, CDR1 is MNHEY and CDR2 is SVGAGI. Between the trimmed V and J ends, which lost 8 bases and 3 bases, there was a span of 14 bases. The CDR3 extends over 13 amino acids. In DNA form, the CDR3 reads TGTGCCAGCCAGGAAAACAGGGTCTACGAGCAGTACTTC. It yields the protein CASQENRVYEQYF.

The V call is TRBV6-6, the J call TRBJ1-2, with D possibly being TRBD1 (5 bases). Trimming shortened V by 2 bases and J by 3 bases, and 13 bases separated the two germline ends. Germline loops: CDR1 MNHNY, CDR2 SVGAGI (reference sequence). CDR3 size: 15 residues. The CDR3 DNA is TGTGCCAGCAGTTACCCCAGGGAGGTGGACTATGGCTACACCTTC. Its translation is CASSYPREVDYGYTF.

The chain combines TRBV9 with TRBJ2-1, with D uncertain. The ends were cut back, 3 bases at V and 4 bases at J, with 14 bases in the middle. This CDR3 contains 15 residues. CDR1 SGDLS and CDR2 YYNGEE come from the germline V gene. CDR3 bases: TGTGCCAGCAGCGAGACTCCCAGAGAATACAATGAGCAGTTCTTC. It is translated as CASSETPREYNEQFF.

This clone has just a few counts. The chain's CDR3 is CASRQNTDTQYF. DNA of the CDR3: TGTGCCAGCAGGCAGAACACAGATACGCAGTATTTT. The chain joins TRBV28 to TRBJ2-3; D call uncertain. CDR3 size: 12 residues. Germline values: CDR1 MDHEN, CDR2 SYDVKM. Trimming took off 6 bases at V and 2 bases at J, with 6 bases between the two ends.

The genes are TRBV9 and TRBJ2-1; 12 nucleotides line up with TRBD2. This CDR3 has 17 amino acids. Germline CDR1 SGDLS, CDR2 YYNGEE. V lost 0 bases to trimming and J lost 6 bases; unmatched junction nucleotides: 7. Written as DNA, the CDR3 is TGTGCCAGCAGCGTAGGGACTAGCGGGATTGCGTTCAATGAGCAGTTCTTC. Residues: CASSVGTSGIAFNEQFF.

The chain is built from TRBV9 and TRBJ2-1, with D tentatively TRBD2 (5 bases). In germline, CDR1 is SGDLS, CDR2 YYNGEE. This CDR3 region has 17 residues. V lost 0 bases and J 7 bases, leaving 20 bases between the germline ends. CDR3 in amino acids: CASSVERVWNPKNEQFF. The CDR3 bases are TGTGCCAGCAGCGTAGAGAGGGTTTGGAACCCGAAGAATGAGCAGTTCTTC. Full variable domain (missing parts from reference TRBV9 and TRBJ2-1): DSGVTQTPKHLITATGQRVTLRCSPRSGDLSVYWYQQSLDQGLQFLIQYYNGEERAKGNILERFSAQQFPDLHSELNLSSLELGDSALYFCASSVERVWNPKNEQFFGPGTRLTVL.

This chain links TRBV5-3 with TRBJ2-2, with 12 bases aligning to TRBD1. Being an ORF, TRBV5-3 has a function that is uncertain. V gave up 4 bases and J gave up 3 bases; unmatched junction bases: 4. The CDR3 has 16 residues. Here the CDR3 DNA reads TGTGCCAGAAGCGACGGGACAGGGGGCGACACCGGGGAGCTGTTTTTT. Amino acid sequence: CARSDGTGGDTGELFF.

This clone was observed a single time. V and J are TRBV5-1 and TRBJ1-4; 8 nucleotides match TRBD1. The CDR3 is 15 residues long. V gave up 0 bases and J gave up 8 bases; unmatched junction bases: 6. Germline V gives CDR1 SGHRS, CDR2 YFSETQ. CDR3 bases: TGCGCCAGCAGCTTGGGTGACAGGGGAAACGAAAAACTGTTTTTT. As protein: CASSLGDRGNEKLFF.

This chain joins TRBV6-6 and TRBJ1-1; D might be TRBD1 (5 bases). Germline V gene data show CDR1 as MNHNY and CDR2 as SVGAGI (reference sequence). The CDR3 is 13 residues long. Trimming cost V 6 bases and J 1 base, with 9 bases left between them. As DNA, the CDR3 is TGTGCCAGCAGAATAACAGGGAACACTGAAGCTTTCTTT. Encoded protein: CASRITGNTEAFF.

This chain uses TRBV19 with TRBJ2-7; tentative D call: TRBD1 (5 bases). The CDR3 runs 14 residues. V was shortened by 6 bases and J by 0 bases, with 12 bases between the two germline ends. The germline V gene encodes CDR1 LNHDA and CDR2 SQIVND (reference sequence). CDR3 protein: CASSRATYSYEQYF. The CDR3 nucleotides are TGTGCCAGTAGCAGGGCTACATACTCCTACGAGCAGTACTTC.

The genes are TRBV28 and TRBJ1-2; maybe TRBD1 (6 bases). CDR3 size: 13 residues. Deletions cut 8 bases from V and 3 bases from J, with 13 bases between. CDR1 and CDR2 (germline): MDHEN, SYDVKM. The CDR3 bases are TGTGCCAGCGGGAGACAGGCCTACTATGGCTACACCTTC. This sequence encodes CASGRQAYYGYTF.

The rearrangement links TRBV6-5 to TRBJ2-7; D perhaps matches TRBD1 (5 bases). V was clipped by 5 bases and J by 5 bases, with 19 bases between them. This CDR3 is built from 15 residues. Germline V gives CDR1 MNHEY, CDR2 SVGAGI. CDR3 sequence: CASSTPAGKKHEQYF. The CDR3 coding sequence is TGTGCCAGCAGTACCCCGGCAGGGAAGAAGCACGAGCAGTACTTC.

The V call is TRBV5-1, the J call TRBJ2-1, with TRBD1 identical over 9 bases. This CDR3 has 13 residues. The J segment lost 14 bases and the V segment lost 4 bases, leaving 10 bases of the junction unmatched. The germline gives CDR1 SGHRS, CDR2 YFSETQ. The CDR3 here is CASSELDRGEEFF. The CDR3 nucleotides read TGCGCCAGCAGCGAATTAGACAGGGGGGAAGAGTTCTTC.

This chain joins TRBV7-9 and TRBJ2-6; D unclear. Trimming took off 1 base at V and 0 bases at J, with 10 bases between the two ends. Per the germline V gene, CDR1 is SEHNR and CDR2 is FQNEAQ (reference sequence). This CDR3 comprises 17 residues. In DNA, the CDR3 is TGTGCCAGCAGCTTAGGTTCACCCTCCTCTGGGGCCAACGTCCTGACTTTC. Amino acids: CASSLGSPSSGANVLTF.

V is TRBV29-1 and J is TRBJ2-3; D might be TRBD2 (5 bases). The CDR3 length is 13 residues. Trimming took off 2 bases at V and 0 bases at J, with 6 bases between the two ends. Germline CDR1 reads SQVTM; CDR2 reads ANQGSEA. CDR3 nucleotide sequence: TGCAGCGTTGAACCGGGGAGCACAGATACGCAGTATTTT. Translating gives CSVEPGSTDTQYF.

V gene TRBV7-2 combines with J gene TRBJ2-7, with D possibly being TRBD1 (6 bases). Looked up from germline, CDR1 is SGHTA and CDR2 is FQGNSA. V was clipped by 4 bases and J by 3 bases, with 13 bases between them. The CDR3 has 14 residues. This chain's CDR3 is CASSYRQAHYEQYF. The CDR3 bases are TGTGCCAGCAGCTACCGACAGGCCCACTACGAGCAGTACTTC.

The rearrangement uses TRBV14 and TRBJ2-7; D possibly uses TRBD1 or TRBD2 (7 bases each). CDR1 and CDR2 from the germline V gene are SGHDN and FVKESK. The CDR3 is 13 amino acids. Trimming took 4 bases from V and 6 from J, leaving 13 bases between them. The CDR3 here is CASSRGRGLEQYF. As DNA, the CDR3 is TGTGCCAGCAGCCGGGGGAGGGGGCTCGAGCAGTACTTC.

The rearrangement uses TRBV5-1 and TRBJ2-7; D possibly matches TRBD1 or TRBD2 (6 bases each). The CDR3 has 16 residues. Trimming shortened V by 0 bases and J by 4 bases, and 17 bases separated the two germline ends. The germline gives CDR1 SGHRS, CDR2 YFSETQ. The CDR3 sequence: CASSLAQGGPTYEQYF. CDR3 sequence (DNA): TGCGCCAGCAGCTTGGCACAAGGGGGGCCTACTTACGAGCAGTACTTC.

The CDR3 DNA follows: TGTGCCAGCGCAACCGGGACAGGGGGTACCGGGGAGCTGTTTTTT. This encodes CASATGTGGTGELFF. The V call is TRBV28, the J call TRBJ2-2, with 11 bases fitting TRBD1. CDR1 is MDHEN and CDR2 is SYDVKM in the germline V gene. The CDR3 runs 15 residues. V dropped 8 bases and J dropped 5; count of bases not matched to a gene: 7.

The J gene is TRBJ1-4, the V gene TRBV9, with no clear D. Between the trimmed V and J ends, which lost 0 bases and 7 bases, there was a span of 13 bases. CDR3 length: 15 residues. CDR1 and CDR2 (germline): SGDLS, YYNGEE. CDR3 coding DNA: TGTGCCAGCAGCGTAGGGGCAGCGCGGGTTGAAAAACTGTTTTTT. Amino acid sequence: CASSVGAARVEKLFF.

This chain links TRBV15 with TRBJ2-5; the D gene is possibly TRBD1 (5 bases). The germline V and J ends were trimmed by 1 base and 0 bases, with 6 bases remaining between them. Germline V gene lookup returns CDR1 LNHNV and CDR2 YYDKDF (reference sequence). The CDR3 is 14 amino acids. The CDR3 DNA is TGTGCCACCAGCAGAGGACAGTACCAAGAGACCCAGTACTTC. Translated, it gives CATSRGQYQETQYF.

This chain links TRBV19 with TRBJ2-2, with D perhaps matching TRBD2 (5 bases). This CDR3 has 18 amino acids. V was trimmed by 2 bases and J by 2 bases, leaving 18 bases between them. The V gene's germline CDR1 is LNHDA and CDR2 SQIVND (reference sequence). CDR3 nucleotide sequence: TGTGCCAGTAGTATACCCCCCCCCGGGGAAATAAACACCGGGGAGCTGTTTTTT. Residues: CASSIPPPGEINTGELFF.

This chain links TRBV6-6 with TRBJ2-7; 7 bases are shared with TRBD2. Germline loops: CDR1 MNHNY, CDR2 SVGAGI (reference sequence). This CDR3 is built from 16 residues. V lost 5 bases and J lost 0; bases outside the gene matches: 10. CDR3 loop: CASSPLSGWSSYEQYF. In DNA, the CDR3 is TGTGCCAGCAGTCCCCTTAGCGGGTGGAGCTCCTACGAGCAGTACTTC.

The gene calls are TRBV25-1 and TRBJ2-2; maybe TRBD2 (6 bases). CDR3 size: 15 residues. CDR1 is MGHDK, CDR2 SYGVNS, per germline. Between the trimmed V and J ends, which lost 1 base and 6 bases, there was a span of 12 bases. CDR3 sequence: CASSESGSFSGELFF. The CDR3 DNA sequence: TGTGCCAGCAGTGAATCCGGGAGTTTCTCCGGGGAGCTGTTTTTT.

J is TRBJ2-7 and V is TRBV7-2; tentatively, D is TRBD1 (6 bases). CDR3 size: 16 residues. The V and J ends lost 1 base and 2 bases respectively, with 15 bases between them. In germline, CDR1 is SGHTA, CDR2 FQGNSA. In DNA, the CDR3 is TGTGCCAGCAGCTTAGTGAAATGGGGGCAAGCCTACGAGCAGTACTTC. Encoded protein: CASSLVKWGQAYEQYF.

The chain recombines TRBV7-6 with TRBJ2-1; D is uncertain. The CDR3 loop spans 15 amino acids. With 1 base removed from V and 7 bases from J, the gap between germline ends came to 14 bases. Germline CDR1 SGHVS, CDR2 FNYEAQ. CDR3 nucleotides: TGTGCCAGCAGCTTAGAAGGCCACCCGGAGAATGAGCAGTTCTTC. Its protein is CASSLEGHPENEQFF.